This T cell receptor (beta chain) was recovered during a study of blood T cell repertoires in COVID-19. Study at large: Spain, Italy and the United States supplied samples that represented acute and convalescent COVID-19. PBMCs, B-cell-depleted T cells, or T cells were the source of the cDNA or gDNA that made up the material.

Authors' analysis steps: Amplification from reference gene primers served as the basis for estimated nucleated cell counts. Generated by immunoSEQ multiplex PCR, the TCRdb table keeps only in-frame clones and is missing some. V and J calls and clone size are copied from that table; D and trimming were computed from the DNA. The sample yields 200,000 to 250,000 clones, around 81% seen once. The CDR3 consists of 11 residues. Germline V lookup: CDR1 GTSNPN, CDR2 SVGIG (reference sequence). V shed 7 bases and J shed 4 bases, with 10 bases lying between them. The sample was peripheral blood. This clonotype was sampled from a woman in her 70s with acute or convalescent COVID-19. This sequence joins TRBV30 and TRBJ1-1; D is possibly TRBD1 (5 bases). In DNA, the CDR3 is TGTGCCTTTCGGGGGGTCACTGAAGCTTTCTTT. Translated: CAFRGVTEAFF.